This T cell receptor beta chain was recorded in a study of T cells in Graves' hyperthyroidism and ophthalmopathy. Background on the study: Peripheral blood specimens were obtained at initial diagnosis, prior to any treatment. Study findings and constraints: A model using 13 V-J features told ophthalmopathy apart from stable hyperthyroidism. Before onset, ophthalmopathy was predicted by the model a median about six months earlier.

Turning to this clonotype: What it binds is unknown.

Trimming removed 1 base from V and 5 bases from J; junction bases left unmatched: 9. Per the germline V gene, CDR1 is MGHRA and CDR2 is YSYEKL. The CDR3 spans 16 residues. There were TCR beta CDR3 regions amplified from RNA transcripts. A set of HTBI primers served as the primers for a first-round RT-PCR of the TCR CDR3. TCRdb reprocessed the multiplex PCR reads via MiXCR and lists one record per CDR3 protein. The sample yields about 200,000 distinct CDR3 sequences, approximately 16% seen once. The sequencing input was blood. This clonotype was sampled from a man aged 40-55 years with Graves' hyperthyroidism. The V gene is TRBV4-1, the J gene TRBJ2-5; TRBD2 agrees at 8 bases. The CDR3 sequence: CASSQAFGGGWETQYF. The CDR3 nucleotides are TGCGCCAGCAGCCAAGCGTTCGGCGGGGGGTGGGAGACCCAGTACTTC.